Below are 22 T cell receptor beta chains sequenced from a single sample in a study of blood T cell repertoires in COVID-19. Method: immunoSEQ multiplex PCR; TCRdb's copy keeps in-frame clones and lacks some. The sample lists 55,000 or so clones; roughly 85% were seen once. The material sequenced was peripheral blood. All receptors come from a human donor in a cohort sampled during active COVID-19.

V usage is TRBV27 and J usage is TRBJ2-3; perhaps TRBD1 as D (6 bases). Germline V gene sequence: CDR1 MNHEY, CDR2 SMNVEV (reference sequence). CDR3 length: 14 residues. Trimming stripped 2 bases from V and 2 bases from J, with 8 bases between. CDR3 sequence (DNA): TGTGCCAGCAGTTTAAACAGGGTCACAGATACGCAGTATTTT. Its protein product is CASSLNRVTDTQYF.

The chain couples TRBV2 to TRBJ2-7, with TRBD2 matching 14 bases. This CDR3 spans 21 amino acids. V lost 6 bases to trimming and J lost 4 bases; unmatched junction nucleotides: 23. CDR1 and CDR2 (germline): SNHLY, FYNNEI. CDR3 in amino acids: CASRDHGTSGSADSDLYEQYF. For the CDR3, the DNA is TGTGCCAGCAGAGACCATGGGACTAGCGGGAGTGCGGATTCGGATTTGTACGAGCAGTACTTC.

The rearrangement joins TRBV30 to TRBJ2-5; TRBD1 matches 7 bases. J gave up 2 bases and V 0 bases, and 3 bases lay outside the gene matches. Germline lookup yields CDR1 GTSNPN and CDR2 SVGIG (reference sequence). The CDR3 length is 14 residues. CDR3: CAWSVRRGQETQYF. The CDR3 nucleotides are TGTGCCTGGAGTGTTCGCAGGGGGCAAGAGACCCAGTACTTC.

The chain recombines TRBV15 with TRBJ2-1, with 8 nucleotides matching TRBD1. With 0 bases clipped from V and 4 bases from J, the junction kept 11 bases outside the gene matches. Germline CDR1 is LNHNV and CDR2 is YYDKDF (reference sequence). The CDR3 spans 18 residues. The CDR3 region is CATSRDLNGQGKYNEQFF. The CDR3 DNA sequence: TGTGCCACCAGCAGAGACTTAAATGGACAGGGAAAATACAATGAGCAGTTCTTC.

This chain uses TRBV11-2 with TRBJ2-1; 10 bases line up with TRBD2. CDR1 and CDR2 (germline): SGHAT, FQNNGV. With 7 bases clipped from V and 7 bases from J, the junction kept 13 bases outside the gene matches. This CDR3 region has 16 residues. In DNA form, the CDR3 reads TGTGCCAGCACCCCGCAAGCGGGAGGGCCTCGAAATGAGCAGTTCTTC. This encodes CASTPQAGGPRNEQFF.

The V gene is TRBV6-5, the J gene TRBJ1-4; D not certain. V shed 0 bases and J shed 5 bases, with 10 bases lying between them. From germline, CDR1 is MNHEY and CDR2 SVGAGI. This CDR3 is built from 15 residues. CDR3 protein: CASSYSLSENEKLFF. The CDR3 nucleotides read TGTGCCAGCAGTTACTCGCTCTCGGAGAATGAAAAACTGTTTTTT.

J is TRBJ1-1 and V is TRBV5-1; D possibly corresponds to TRBD1 (5 bases). Germline V gene sequence: CDR1 SGHRS, CDR2 YFSETQ. Trimming took off 3 bases at V and 0 bases at J, with 12 bases between the two ends. CDR3 length equals 15 residues. The DNA for the CDR3 is TGCGCCAGCAGCTCCGGGGGGACTTTGAACACTGAAGCTTTCTTT. Amino acids: CASSSGGTLNTEAFF.

This rearrangement joins TRBV30 to TRBJ1-1, with a weak D call TRBD1 (5 bases). Between the trimmed V and J ends, which lost 6 bases and 0 bases, there was a span of 11 bases. CDR3 size: 13 residues. CDR1 and CDR2 (germline): GTSNPN, SVGIG (reference sequence). CDR3 nucleotides: TGTGCCTGTCAGGGAAACATGAACACTGAAGCTTTCTTT. Translation gives CACQGNMNTEAFF. Based on the CDR3 plus reference TRBV30 and TRBJ1-1, the full variable domain is SQTIHQWPATLVQPVGSPLSLECTVEGTSNPNLYWYRQAAGRGLQLLFYSVGIGQISSEVPQNLSASRPQDRQFILSSKKLLLSDSGFYLCACQGNMNTEAFFGQGTRLTVV.

The rearrangement uses TRBV6-5 and TRBJ1-4, with TRBD1 matching over 8 bases. CDR3 size: 14 residues. After removal of 6 bases from V and 3 bases from J, the junction contained 3 bases not matched to a gene. Germline V gives CDR1 MNHEY, CDR2 SVGAGI. The CDR3 coding sequence is TGTGCCAGCAGCCCGGGACAGGCTAATGAAAAACTGTTTTTT. Translating it yields CASSPGQANEKLFF.

In its sample, this clone was seen once. V gene TRBV29-1 combines with J gene TRBJ2-3; maybe TRBD1 (5 bases). Germline V gene sequence: CDR1 SQVTM, CDR2 ANQGSEA. Trimming removed 6 bases from V and 1 base from J, with 14 bases in between. CDR3 length: 14 amino acids. The CDR3 region is CSVTELGGTDTQYF. DNA of the CDR3: TGCAGCGTCACAGAGTTAGGGGGCACAGATACGCAGTATTTT.

J is TRBJ2-7 and V is TRBV7-9, with TRBD2 matching 16 bases. V was clipped by 5 bases and J by 0 bases; unmatched bases: 7. CDR3 length: 18 residues. Per germline, CDR1 SEHNR and CDR2 FQNEAQ (reference sequence). CDR3 DNA: TGTGCCAGCAGCCGGGGACTAGCGGGAGGGAGGAGCTCCTACGAGCAGTACTTC. Amino acid sequence: CASSRGLAGGRSSYEQYF.

This chain links TRBV11-2 with TRBJ2-7, with unresolved D. Germline loops: CDR1 SGHAT, CDR2 FQNNGV. The CDR3 runs 14 residues. The V and J ends lost 4 bases and 0 bases respectively, with 10 bases between them. The CDR3 spells CASSSRITSYEQYF. The CDR3 DNA is TGTGCCAGCAGCTCCAGGATCACCTCCTACGAGCAGTACTTC.

The chain couples TRBV5-1 to TRBJ2-7; 7 nucleotides match TRBD1. This CDR3 contains 13 residues. Looked up from germline, CDR1 is SGHRS and CDR2 is YFSETQ. Losses at the gene ends were 4 bases for V and 6 bases for J; bases not matched to a gene: 7. CDR3 bases: TGCGCCAGCAGCACCCAACCAGGGGGCGAGCAGTACTTC. Protein sequence: CASSTQPGGEQYF.

This chain uses TRBV6-1 with TRBJ2-1, with TRBD1 matching over 9 bases. J gave up 9 bases and V 2 bases, and 5 bases lay outside the gene matches. The CDR3 has 14 amino acids. CDR1 is MNHNS, CDR2 SASEGT, per germline. This CDR3 is CASSEYWGQGEQFF. The CDR3 DNA is TGTGCCAGCAGTGAATATTGGGGACAGGGTGAGCAGTTCTTC.

J is TRBJ1-4 and V is TRBV6-5; D not certain. The V end lost 0 bases, the J end lost 2 bases, and 10 bases lay between the germline ends. The CDR3 contains 16 residues. Germline values: CDR1 MNHEY, CDR2 SVGAGI. The CDR3 here is CASSYSPGGTNEKLFF. The CDR3 nucleotides are TGTGCCAGCAGTTACTCGCCGGGCGGGACTAATGAAAAACTGTTTTTT.

V usage is TRBV10-3 and J usage is TRBJ2-5, with D perhaps TRBD2 (7 bases). Trimming shortened V by 5 bases and J by 2 bases, and 18 bases separated the two germline ends. Per germline, CDR1 ENHRY and CDR2 SYGVKD. The CDR3 is 16 residues long. The chain's CDR3 is CAISRGGGRGQETQYF. DNA for the CDR3: TGTGCCATCAGTCGAGGAGGGGGGAGGGGTCAAGAGACCCAGTACTTC.

V gene TRBV18 combines with J gene TRBJ2-3, with 10 bases matching TRBD2. The V gene end was trimmed by 1 base and the J gene end by 4 bases; junction bases not matched to a gene: 5. Germline V CDR1 and CDR2: KGHSH, LQKENI. The length of the CDR3 is 16 residues. CDR3 nucleotide sequence: TGTGCCAGCTCACCACTAGCGGGAGGTTTCGCAGATACGCAGTATTTT. Translated, it gives CASSPLAGGFADTQYF.

The chain employs TRBV6-2 or TRBV6-3 and TRBJ1-4; 11 bases align to TRBD1. The germline gives CDR1 MNHEY, CDR2 SVGEGT. V trimming: 0 bases; J trimming: 6 bases; junction bases outside the gene matches: 0. The CDR3 consists of 15 residues. The CDR3 spells CASSYSGQGDEKLFF. CDR3 DNA: TGTGCCAGCAGTTACTCGGGACAGGGGGATGAAAAACTGTTTTTT.

The chain recombines TRBV7-2 with TRBJ1-6, with 7 positions matching TRBD1. Germline V gene lookup returns CDR1 SGHTA and CDR2 FQGNSA. V lost 5 bases and J lost 10; bases outside the gene matches: 11. The CDR3 runs 15 residues. Here the CDR3 DNA reads TGTGCCAGCAGCCAAGACAGGGCTGTAGGGTCACCCCTCCACTTT. Its protein is CASSQDRAVGSPLHF. The variable domain in full, with the rest retrieved from reference TRBV7-2 and TRBJ1-6, is GAGVSQSPSNKVTEKGKDVELRCDPISGHTALYWYRQSLGQGLEFLIYFQGNSAPDKSGLPSDRFSAERTGGSVSTLTIQRTQQEDSAVYLCASSQDRAVGSPLHFGNGTRLTVT.

This clone was observed many times. V usage is TRBV27 and J usage is TRBJ1-5, with D possibly matching TRBD1 (6 bases). Per germline, CDR1 MNHEY and CDR2 SMNVEV (reference sequence). V dropped 6 bases and J dropped 1 base, with 13 bases sitting between them. The CDR3 has 15 residues. The CDR3 sequence: CASRTGILSNQPQHF. CDR3 nucleotides: TGTGCCAGCAGAACAGGGATATTGAGCAATCAGCCCCAGCATTTT.

This clone has a single count. This chain connects TRBV5-1 to TRBJ2-1; 8 nucleotides agree with TRBD1. CDR1 and CDR2 (germline): SGHRS, YFSETQ. The CDR3 runs 17 residues. The junction had 10 bases not matched to a gene; V was cut back by 4 bases and J by 1 base. The CDR3 bases are TGCGCCAGCAGCCGTGATAGTAGACAGGGGTCCTACAATGAGCAGTTCTTC. Protein sequence: CASSRDSRQGSYNEQFF.

This chain links TRBV7-6 with TRBJ2-7; maybe TRBD2 (5 bases). The CDR3 is made up of 16 amino acids. Germline CDR1 is SGHVS and CDR2 is FNYEAQ. V was clipped by 2 bases and J by 0 bases, with 14 bases between them. CDR3 protein: CASSLSPAVSSYEQYF. The CDR3 DNA sequence: TGTGCCAGCAGCTTAAGCCCAGCGGTAAGCTCCTACGAGCAGTACTTC.